This T cell receptor beta chain appears in the sequencing data of a study of blood T cell repertoires in COVID-19. Per the germline V gene, CDR1 is SGHTA and CDR2 is FQGNSA. This CDR3 spans 15 amino acids. Trimming at V came to 3 bases and at J to 3 bases, leaving 4 bases not matched to a gene. Original processing notes: Quantification of nucleated cells was approximated via reference gene primer amplification. The assay was immunoSEQ multiplex PCR, and TCRdb's table has in-frame clones only and misses some. V, J and clone size were drawn from that table, and D and trimming were deduced from the DNA. The sample comprises fewer than 200,000 clones, approximately 90% of which are singletons, and roughly 24% rests with the top ten.

The chain carries TRBV7-2 and TRBJ1-4; TRBD1 agrees at 7 bases. Sequencing input: peripheral blood. This clonotype was sampled from a man aged 55 to 69 with acute or convalescent COVID-19. The DNA of the CDR3 is TGTGCCAGCAGCTTTAGGACAGGTTCTAATGAAAAACTGTTTTTT. Translated: CASSFRTGSNEKLFF. Full variable domain (remainder filled in from reference TRBV7-2 and TRBJ1-4): GAGVSQSPSNKVTEKGKDVELRCDPISGHTALYWYRQSLGQGLEFLIYFQGNSAPDKSGLPSDRFSAERTGGSVSTLTIQRTQQEDSAVYLCASSFRTGSNEKLFFGSGTQLSVL.